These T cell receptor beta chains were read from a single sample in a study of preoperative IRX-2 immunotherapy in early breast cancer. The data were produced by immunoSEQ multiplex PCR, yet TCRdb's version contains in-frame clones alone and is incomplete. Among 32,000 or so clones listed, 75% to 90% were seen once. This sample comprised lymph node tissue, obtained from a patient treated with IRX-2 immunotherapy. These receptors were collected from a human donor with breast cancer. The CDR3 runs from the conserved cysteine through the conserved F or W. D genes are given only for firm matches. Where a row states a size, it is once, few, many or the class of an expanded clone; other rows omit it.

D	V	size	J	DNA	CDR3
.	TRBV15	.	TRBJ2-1	TGTGCCACCAGCTCGAGGGAGGGGGAGGATGAGCAGTTCTTC	CATSSREGEDEQFF
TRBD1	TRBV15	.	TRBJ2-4	TGTGCCACTAACTCAGGACAGGGGGTTTCCAGGAACATTCAGTACTTC	CATNSGQGVSRNIQYF
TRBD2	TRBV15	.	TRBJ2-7	TGTGCCACCAGCAGAGAGGCGGGAGGGCCTTTGAAGGAGCAGTACTTC	CATSREAGGPLKEQYF
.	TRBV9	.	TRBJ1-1	TGTGCCAGCGGTTTAACAGGGTACACTGAAGCTTTCTTT	CASGLTGYTEAFF
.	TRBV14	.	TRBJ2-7	TGTGCCAGCAGCCAAGATCTAGCCCACGAGCAGTACTTC	CASSQDLAHEQYF
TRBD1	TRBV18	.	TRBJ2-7	TGTGCCAGCTCACCCTCCGGACAGGGGCTGTACGAGCAGTACTTC	CASSPSGQGLYEQYF
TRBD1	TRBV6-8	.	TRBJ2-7	TGTGCCAGCAGCCAGGACAGGTTTCCCTACGAGCAGTACTTC	CASSQDRFPYEQYF
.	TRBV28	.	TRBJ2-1	TGTGCCAGCAGTCCGACTGACTCTCCGCTCTACAATGAGCAGTTCTTC	CASSPTDSPLYNEQFF
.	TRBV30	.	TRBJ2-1	TGTGCCTCGTCGGGGGAATCCACCTACAATGAGCAGTTCTTC	CASSGESTYNEQFF
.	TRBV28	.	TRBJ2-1	TGTGCCAGCACAACCAGAGTCCATGAGCAGTTCTTC	CASTTRVHEQFF
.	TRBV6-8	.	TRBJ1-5	TGTGCCAGCAGGCCGGGGGGTGGTCAGCCCCAGCATTTT	CASRPGGGQPQHF
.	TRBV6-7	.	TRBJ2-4	TGTGCCAGCAGTTACGTTCTCCCGCTAGCCAAAAACATTCAGTACTTC	CASSYVLPLAKNIQYF
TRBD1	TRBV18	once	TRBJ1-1	TGTGCCAGCTCACCAGGACAGGGTAGGACTGAAGCTTTCTTT	CASSPGQGRTEAFF
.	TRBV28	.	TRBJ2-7	TGTGCCAGCACCGGATTCCGGGGGACAAGCCACGAGCAGTACTTC	CASTGFRGTSHEQYF
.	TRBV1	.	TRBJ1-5	TGCGCCAGCAGCCCCGACAGGAAAAGCAATCAGCCCCAGCATTTT	CASSPDRKSNQPQHF
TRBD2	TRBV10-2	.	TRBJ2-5	TGCGCCAGCTGGGGACTAGCGGAGACCCAGTACTTC	CASWGLAETQYF
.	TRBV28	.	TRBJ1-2	TGTGCCTGTAATGGGGCCTGGGCAGGAGTTTATGGCTACACCTTC	CACNGAWAGVYGYTF
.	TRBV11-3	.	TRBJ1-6	TGTGCCAGCAGCCTCGGGAGCTCCTATAATTCACCCCTCCACTTT	CASSLGSSYNSPLHF
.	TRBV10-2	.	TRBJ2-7	TGCGCCAGCAGTGTCCGGGGGAGGCACGAGCAGTACTTC	CASSVRGRHEQYF
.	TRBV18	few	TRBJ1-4	TGTGCCAGCTCACCGAGGGGTTCGGGTGAAAAACTGTTTTTT	CASSPRGSGEKLFF
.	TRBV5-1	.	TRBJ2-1	TGCGCCAGCAGCCAAGATCCCGGCCGGCAGGGGCTAGATGAGCAGTTCTTC	CASSQDPGRQGLDEQFF
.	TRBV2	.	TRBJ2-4	TGTGCCAGCAGTGCTCTAGCCAAAAACATTCAGTACTTC	CASSALAKNIQYF
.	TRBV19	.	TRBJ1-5	TGTGCCAGCTGCTCTATTCCGGGCCGAACGAATCAGCCCCAGCATTTT	CASCSIPGRTNQPQHF
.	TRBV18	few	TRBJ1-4	TGTGCCAGCTCACCAAGGGACGGAAATAATGAAAAACTGTTTTTT	CASSPRDGNNEKLFF
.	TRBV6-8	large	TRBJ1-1	TGTGCCAGTCGACAGGACATGAACACTGAAGCTTTCTTT	CASRQDMNTEAFF
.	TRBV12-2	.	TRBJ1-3	TGTGCAAGTCGGAGACAGGGAAGCGCTGGAAACACCATATATTTT	CASRRQGSAGNTIYF
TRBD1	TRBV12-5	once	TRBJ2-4	TGTGCTAGTGGTTTGGTAAATCTAAACATTCGACAGGGTGTAACCAAAAACATTCAGTACTTC	CASGLVNLNIRQGVTKNIQYF
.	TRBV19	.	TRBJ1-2	TGTGCCAGTAGTATGAGAGGGGGAGACTACACCTTC	CASSMRGGDYTF
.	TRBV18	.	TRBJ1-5	TGTGCCAGCTCACCAGGGGGGTTTCAGCCCCAGCATTTT	CASSPGGFQPQHF
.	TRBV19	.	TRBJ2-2	TGTGCCAGTAGTATCTTAGGGCAGCGTCCCGGGGAGCTGTTTTTT	CASSILGQRPGELFF
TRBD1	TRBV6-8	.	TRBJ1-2	TGTGCCAGCAGGCTAGACAGGGGCCCCGTCACCTTC	CASRLDRGPVTF
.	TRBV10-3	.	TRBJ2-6	TGTGCCATCAGTGAGCCTACCCCTGGGGGCTCCGGGAGGGCCAACGTCCTGACTTTC	CAISEPTPGGSGRANVLTF
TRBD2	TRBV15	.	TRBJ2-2	TGTGCCACCAGCAGGGGACTACCCACCGGGGAGCTGTTTTTT	CATSRGLPTGELFF
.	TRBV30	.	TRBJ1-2	TGTGCCTGGAGCGCCACGGCCTATGGCTACACCTTC	CAWSATAYGYTF
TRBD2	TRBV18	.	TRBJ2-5	TGTGCCAGCTCACCACCCGGAGCGGGGCAAGAGACCCAGTACTTC	CASSPPGAGQETQYF
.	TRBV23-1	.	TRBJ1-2	TGCGCCAGCAGCTTACTCAGAAGTGAAAGCTACACCTTC	CASSLLRSESYTF
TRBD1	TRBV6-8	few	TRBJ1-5	TGTGCCAGCAGATATCAGGGTGACAGGGATCAGCCCCAGCATTTT	CASRYQGDRDQPQHF
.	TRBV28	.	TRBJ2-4	TGTGCCAGCAGTTTTAGCCAGAGTCTAGCCAAAAACATTCAGTACTTC	CASSFSQSLAKNIQYF
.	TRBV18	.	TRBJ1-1	TGTGCCAGCTCCCTAACTGTTGCCTCACGTGGGGATACTGAAGCTTTCTTT	CASSLTVASRGDTEAFF
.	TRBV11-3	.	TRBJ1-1	TGTGCCAGCAGCTTAGTGACGGGATCGGGCACTGAAGCTTTCTTT	CASSLVTGSGTEAFF
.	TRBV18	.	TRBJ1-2	TGTGCCAGCTCACCCTTCACAGTTGGGCCCGGCTCGGACTATGGCTACACCTTC	CASSPFTVGPGSDYGYTF
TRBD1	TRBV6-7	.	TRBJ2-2	TGTGCCAGCAGTGTGACCCTATCCACAGGGGCATTTAGCGGGGAGCTGTTTTTT	CASSVTLSTGAFSGELFF
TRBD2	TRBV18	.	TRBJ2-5	TGTGCCAGCTCGACTAGCGGGATGGGGGCCCAGTACTTC	CASSTSGMGAQYF